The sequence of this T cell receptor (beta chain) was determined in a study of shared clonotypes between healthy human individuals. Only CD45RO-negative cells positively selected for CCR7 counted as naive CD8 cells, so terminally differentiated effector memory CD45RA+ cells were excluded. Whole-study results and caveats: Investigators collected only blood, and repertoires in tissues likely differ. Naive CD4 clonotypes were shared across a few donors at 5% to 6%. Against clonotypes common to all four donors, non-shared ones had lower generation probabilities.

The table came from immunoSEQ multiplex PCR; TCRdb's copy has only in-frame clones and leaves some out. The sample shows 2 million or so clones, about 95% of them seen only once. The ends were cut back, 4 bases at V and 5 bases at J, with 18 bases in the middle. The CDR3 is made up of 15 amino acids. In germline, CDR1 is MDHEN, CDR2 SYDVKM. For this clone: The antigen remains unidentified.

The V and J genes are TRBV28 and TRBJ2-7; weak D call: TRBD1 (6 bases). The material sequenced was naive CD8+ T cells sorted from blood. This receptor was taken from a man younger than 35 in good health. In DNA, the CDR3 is TGTGCCAGCAGTTCTTACAGTGGGGGCTGGCACGAGCAGTACTTC. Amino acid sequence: CASSSYSGGWHEQYF.